These 12 T cell receptor beta chains were sequenced from one sample in a study of cytomegalovirus exposure and HLA in healthy donors. The protocol was immunoSEQ multiplex PCR, while the TCRdb copy is restricted to in-frame clones and leaves out a portion. The table has 120,000 to 150,000 clones, approximately 86% seen once. The material sequenced was PBMCs. The receptors shown here come from a man between 18 and 35 years old in good health and CMV-seropositive.

The chain carries TRBV10-3 and TRBJ2-3; 11 bases fit TRBD1. This CDR3 region has 15 residues. Germline CDR1 and CDR2: ENHRY and SYGVKD. J gave up 4 bases and V 2 bases, and 2 bases lay outside the gene matches. DNA for the CDR3: TGTGCCATCAGTGAGGAGGGACAGGGGGCAGATACGCAGTATTTT. Its protein is CAISEEGQGADTQYF.

The J gene is TRBJ2-5, the V gene TRBV14; D remains unclear. In germline, CDR1 is SGHDN, CDR2 FVKESK. The ends were cut back, 0 bases at V and 8 bases at J, with 7 bases in the middle. The CDR3 loop spans 12 amino acids. The CDR3 is CASSQDVITQYF. The CDR3 DNA follows: TGTGCCAGCAGCCAAGATGTTATAACCCAGTACTTC.

The rearrangement uses TRBV30 and TRBJ2-7, with TRBD2 identical over 7 bases. Losses at the gene ends were 5 bases for V and 4 bases for J; bases not matched to a gene: 11. There are 14 residues in the CDR3. The V gene's germline CDR1 is GTSNPN and CDR2 SVGIG (reference sequence). CDR3 protein: CAWVTPGLTYEQYF. CDR3 DNA: TGTGCCTGGGTTACCCCGGGACTAACTTACGAGCAGTACTTC. Full variable domain (rest looked up from reference TRBV30 and TRBJ2-7): SQTIHQWPATLVQPVGSPLSLECTVEGTSNPNLYWYRQAAGRGLQLLFYSVGIGQISSEVPQNLSASRPQDRQFILSSKKLLLSDSGFYLCAWVTPGLTYEQYFGPGTRLTVT.

The chain is built from TRBV5-4 and TRBJ2-3; D gene unclear. Trimming took 1 base from V and 0 from J, leaving 9 bases between them. The CDR3 runs 15 residues. The germline V gene encodes CDR1 SGHNT and CDR2 YYREEE (reference sequence). CDR3 sequence (DNA): TGTGCCAGCAGCTTGTCACAATTGAGCACAGATACGCAGTATTTT. Its protein product is CASSLSQLSTDTQYF.

The chain joins TRBV5-6 to TRBJ1-2; D remains unclear. There are 12 residues in the CDR3. V lost 4 bases and J 8 bases, leaving 12 bases between the germline ends. CDR1 is SGHDT, CDR2 YYEEEE, per germline. The CDR3 DNA reads as TGTGCCAGCAGCACGCCGCCCAGAGGCTACACCTTC. As protein: CASSTPPRGYTF.

V usage is TRBV5-4 and J usage is TRBJ1-2, with 12 bases fitting TRBD1. V was pared by 0 bases and J by 5 bases, with 2 bases of the junction left unmatched. Germline assignment: CDR1 SGHNT and CDR2 YYREEE (reference sequence). This CDR3 is built from 15 residues. The CDR3: CASSLGDRGPYGYTF. The CDR3 DNA sequence: TGTGCCAGCAGCTTGGGGGACAGGGGGCCATATGGCTACACCTTC.

In nucleotides, the CDR3 is TGTGCCAGCAGTTACTCACAGGGGGCCACTGAAGCTTTCTTT. It yields the protein CASSYSQGATEAFF. The chain is built from TRBV6-5 and TRBJ1-1; 9 nucleotides align to TRBD1. Germline CDR1 MNHEY, CDR2 SVGAGI. CDR3 length: 14 residues. With 0 bases clipped from V and 4 bases from J, the junction kept 0 bases outside the gene matches.

This chain links TRBV28 with TRBJ2-1, with 12 bases fitting TRBD2. The ends lost 3 bases at V and 0 bases at J; junction bases unmatched: 6. Per germline, CDR1 MDHEN and CDR2 SYDVKM. The CDR3 sequence is 18 residues long. The DNA for the CDR3 is TGTGCCAGCAGTTTGAGGCTAGCGGGGGGGAGCTCCTACAATGAGCAGTTCTTC. Translating it yields CASSLRLAGGSSYNEQFF.

The rearrangement uses TRBV14 and TRBJ2-7, with TRBD2 matching over 9 bases. Germline CDR1 SGHDN, CDR2 FVKESK. V lost 1 base, J lost 4 bases, and 5 bases stayed unmatched. The CDR3 contains 15 residues. The CDR3 reads CASSQGLAGAYEQYF. The DNA of the CDR3 is TGTGCCAGCAGCCAAGGGTTAGCGGGAGCGTACGAGCAGTACTTC.

In its sample, this clone was seen once. The chain recombines TRBV2 with TRBJ1-4; TRBD1 aligns across 11 bases. CDR1 and CDR2 from the germline V gene are SNHLY and FYNNEI. The V segment lost 6 bases and the J segment 7 bases; nucleotides outside the gene matches: 4. The CDR3 contains 14 residues. CDR3 DNA sequence: TGTGCCAGCAGCGCGGGACAGGGGGTTGAAAAACTGTTTTTT. Translated, it gives CASSAGQGVEKLFF.

The chain joins TRBV11-2 to TRBJ2-7; a weak D match, TRBD1 (5 bases). V was shortened by 1 base and J by 2 bases, with 12 bases between the two germline ends. This CDR3 is built from 15 residues. Germline V gene sequence: CDR1 SGHAT, CDR2 FQNNGV. As DNA, the CDR3 is TGTGCCAGCAGCTTAGGGTGGCAGGGCGCCTACGAGCAGTACTTC. Its protein is CASSLGWQGAYEQYF.

V gene TRBV7-8 combines with J gene TRBJ2-1; the D gene is possibly TRBD1 (6 bases). Per germline, CDR1 SGHVS and CDR2 FQNEAQ. Trimming left V 2 bases short and J 0 bases short, with 11 bases between. The CDR3 is made up of 16 amino acids. The CDR3 sequence: CASSLLGASSYNEQFF. DNA of the CDR3: TGTGCCAGCAGCTTACTGGGGGCAAGCTCCTACAATGAGCAGTTCTTC.